The 14 T cell receptor gamma chains listed next were all sequenced from one sample in a study of human gamma delta and Vdelta1 T cells. The antigens these receptors bind are not known. TCRdb re-called the PCR reads via CATT. The table has approximately 8,400 gamma-chain clones, 45% to 55% seen once. Sequencing was performed on Vdelta1 gamma-delta T cells from blood grown in culture (DOT cells). The receptors were sampled from a human donor in good health.

The rearrangement uses TRGV3 and TRGJ1 or TRGJ2. This CDR3 has 14 amino acids. V shed 0 bases and J 5 bases; nucleotides not matched to a gene: 7. CDR1 is VTNTFY and CDR2 is YDVSTARD in the germline V gene (reference sequence). The CDR3 sequence: CATWDRGPNYKKLF. CDR3 nucleotide sequence: TGTGCCACCTGGGACAGGGGGCCCAATTATAAGAAACTCTTT.

This clone was seen only a few times. The gene calls are TRGV5 and TRGJ1 or TRGJ2. With V trimmed by 4 bases and J by 7 bases, 10 bases remained unmatched. CDR1 is VINAFY and CDR2 is YDVSNSKD in the germline V gene. CDR3 length: 13 amino acids. CDR3 bases: TGTGCCACCTGGGATCCGACAGGGTATAAGAAACTCTTT. Amino acids: CATWDPTGYKKLF.

There are a few counts of this clone. The chain joins TRGV8 to TRGJ1 or TRGJ2. The germline V gene has CDR1 VENAVY and CDR2 YDSYNSRV. CDR3 length: 15 amino acids. The V segment lost 3 bases and the J segment 4 bases; nucleotides outside the gene matches: 12. CDR3 loop: CATWDLNSLYYKKLF. Here the CDR3 DNA reads TGTGCCACCTGGGATTTAAACTCGTTGTATTATAAGAAACTCTTT.

The chain couples TRGV4 to TRGJ1 or TRGJ2. The CDR3 runs 12 residues. V lost 5 bases and J lost 4; bases outside the gene matches: 5. CDR1 is EGSTGY and CDR2 is YDSYTSSV in the germline V gene. CDR3 DNA: TGTGCCACCTGGGGCGTCTATTATAAGAAACTCTTT. It translates to CATWGVYYKKLF.

The chain employs TRGV4 and TRGJ1 or TRGJ2. The germline CDR1 and CDR2 sequences are EGSTGY and YDSYTSSV. V lost 0 bases and J lost 7; bases outside the gene matches: 3. The CDR3 runs 12 residues. Written as DNA, the CDR3 is TGTGCCACCTGGGATGGGAGCTATAAGAAACTCTTT. Amino acids: CATWDGSYKKLF.

Relative to its sample, this clone is medium-sized. Additional DNA sequences in this sample encode the identical CDR3. The rearrangement joins TRGV9 to TRGJ1 or TRGJ2. Losses at the gene ends were 3 bases for V and 3 bases for J; bases not matched to a gene: 5. The CDR3 extends over 13 amino acids. CDR1 GITISATS and CDR2 ISYDGTV come from the germline V gene (reference sequence). CDR3: CALWEPSYYKKLF. The CDR3 DNA follows: TGTGCCTTGTGGGAGCCATCTTATTATAAGAAACTCTTT.

This clone appeared a few times. The chain joins TRGV4 to TRGJ1 or TRGJ2. The CDR3 is 12 residues long. With 0 bases clipped from V and 7 bases from J, the junction kept 3 bases outside the gene matches. Looked up from germline, CDR1 is EGSTGY and CDR2 is YDSYTSSV. The CDR3 loop reads CATWDGVYKKLF. CDR3 DNA sequence: TGTGCCACCTGGGATGGGGTATATAAGAAACTCTTT.

A few counts support this clone. The chain joins TRGV9 to TRGJ1 or TRGJ2. CDR3 length: 13 amino acids. Looked up from germline, CDR1 is GITISATS and CDR2 is ISYDGTV (reference sequence). The trim removed 2 bases at V and 3 bases at J, leaving 4 bases unmatched. This CDR3 is CALWEAPYYKKLF. CDR3 bases: TGTGCCTTGTGGGAGGCCCCTTATTATAAGAAACTCTTT.

V usage is TRGV2 and J usage is TRGJP2. CDR1 is EGSNGY and CDR2 is YDSYNSKV in the germline V gene. This CDR3 has 18 residues. J lost 1 base, V lost 0 bases, and 11 bases had no gene match. In nucleotides, the CDR3 is TGTGCCACCTGGGACGGGGCAAAAAGTGGTAGTAGTGATTGGATCAAGACGTTT. This gives the protein CATWDGAKSGSSDWIKTF.

The chain recombines TRGV2 with TRGJ1 or TRGJ2. The CDR3 is 13 residues long. Germline CDR1 and CDR2: EGSNGY and YDSYNSKV. The V gene end was trimmed by 3 bases and the J gene end by 3 bases; junction bases not matched to a gene: 5. The CDR3 DNA follows: TGTGCCACCTGGGACACGTTTTATTATAAGAAACTCTTT. This translates into CATWDTFYYKKLF.

The genes are TRGV8 and TRGJP2. The CDR3 has 17 residues. Germline lookup yields CDR1 VENAVY and CDR2 YDSYNSRV. The J segment lost 1 base and the V segment lost 1 base, leaving 9 bases of the junction unmatched. In DNA form, the CDR3 reads TGTGCCACCTGGGATAGAATCGGGTCTAGTAGTGATTGGATCAAGACGTTT. Translation gives CATWDRIGSSSDWIKTF.

Points on this clone: A read error may be the cause here, since a much bigger clone is one base away. This chain connects TRGV3 to TRGJ1 or TRGJ2. CDR1 is VTNTFY, CDR2 YDVSTARD, per germline (reference sequence). The CDR3 runs to 12 residues. With V trimmed by 3 bases and J by 6 bases, 5 bases remained unmatched. CDR3 DNA: TGTGCCACCTGGGACGTGGCTTATAAGAAACTCTTT. Encoded protein: CATWDVAYKKLF.

The rearrangement joins TRGV8 to TRGJ1 or TRGJ2. Germline V CDR1 and CDR2: VENAVY, YDSYNSRV. This CDR3 is built from 11 residues. Unmatched junction bases numbered 3, after V lost 0 bases and J lost 10 bases. CDR3 region: CATWDRRKKLF. CDR3 DNA: TGTGCCACCTGGGATAGGCGGAAGAAACTCTTT.

A word on this clone: Since a much larger clone is just one base distant, this may be a read error. The same CDR3 is also encoded by other DNA sequences in this sample. This rearrangement joins TRGV2 to TRGJ1 or TRGJ2. The V and J ends lost 0 bases and 7 bases, in that order; junction bases with no gene match: 6. Germline-derived CDR1 and CDR2 are EGSNGY and YDSYNSKV. This CDR3 is built from 13 residues. The CDR3 loop is CATWDGPEYKKLF. For the CDR3, the DNA is TGTGCCACCTGGGACGGGCCAGAGTATAAGAAACTCTTT.